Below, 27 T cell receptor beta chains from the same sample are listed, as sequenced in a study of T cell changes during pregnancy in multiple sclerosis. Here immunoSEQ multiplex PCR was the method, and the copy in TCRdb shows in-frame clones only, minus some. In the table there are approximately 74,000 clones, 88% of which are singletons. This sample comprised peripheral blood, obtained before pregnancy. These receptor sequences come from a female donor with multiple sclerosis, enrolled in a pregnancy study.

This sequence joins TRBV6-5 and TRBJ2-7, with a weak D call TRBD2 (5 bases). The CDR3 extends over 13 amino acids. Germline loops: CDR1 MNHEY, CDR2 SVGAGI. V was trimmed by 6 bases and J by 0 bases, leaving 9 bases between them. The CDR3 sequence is CASRRGRSYEQYF. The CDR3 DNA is TGTGCCAGCAGAAGAGGGCGCTCCTACGAGCAGTACTTC.

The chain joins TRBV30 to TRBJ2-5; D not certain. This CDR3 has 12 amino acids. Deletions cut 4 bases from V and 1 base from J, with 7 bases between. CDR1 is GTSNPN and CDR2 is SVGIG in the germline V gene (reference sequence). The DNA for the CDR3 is TGTGCCTGGAACACCCTCCAAGAGACCCAGTACTTC. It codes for CAWNTLQETQYF.

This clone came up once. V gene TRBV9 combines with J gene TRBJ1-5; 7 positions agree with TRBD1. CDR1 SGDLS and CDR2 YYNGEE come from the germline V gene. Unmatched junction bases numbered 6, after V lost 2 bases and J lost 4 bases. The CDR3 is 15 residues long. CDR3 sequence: CASSVSGGLNQPQHF. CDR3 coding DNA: TGTGCCAGCAGCGTTTCAGGGGGACTTAATCAGCCCCAGCATTTT.

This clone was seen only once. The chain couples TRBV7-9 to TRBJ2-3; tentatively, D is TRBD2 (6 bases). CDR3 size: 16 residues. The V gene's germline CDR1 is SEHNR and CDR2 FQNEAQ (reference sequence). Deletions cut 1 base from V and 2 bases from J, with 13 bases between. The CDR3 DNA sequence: TGTGCCAGCAGCTTAGGACTAGGAAGAAACACAGATACGCAGTATTTT. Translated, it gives CASSLGLGRNTDTQYF.

Here the CDR3 DNA reads TGTGCCAGTAGTATTCCTATGCACACAGGGGGCACTGAAGCTTTCTTT. Its translation is CASSIPMHTGGTEAFF. The rearrangement uses TRBV19 and TRBJ1-1; 8 bases line up with TRBD1. The CDR3 covers 16 residues. From germline, CDR1 is LNHDA and CDR2 SQIVND (reference sequence). V trimming: 3 bases; J trimming: 4 bases; junction bases outside the gene matches: 10.

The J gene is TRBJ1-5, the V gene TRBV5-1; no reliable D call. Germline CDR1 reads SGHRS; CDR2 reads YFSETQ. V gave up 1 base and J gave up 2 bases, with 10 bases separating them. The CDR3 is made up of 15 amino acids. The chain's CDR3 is CASSLFYSGNQPQHF. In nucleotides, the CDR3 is TGCGCCAGCAGCTTGTTTTACTCTGGCAATCAGCCCCAGCATTTT.

This chain's CDR3 is CASSLGGQGGQPQHF. The CDR3 nucleotides are TGTGCCAGCAGCTTGGGCGGACAGGGTGGACAGCCCCAGCATTTT. This sequence joins TRBV5-4 and TRBJ1-5; TRBD1 aligns across 8 bases. V dropped 0 bases and J dropped 7; count of bases not matched to a gene: 6. The CDR3 spans 15 residues. Germline V lookup: CDR1 SGHNT, CDR2 YYREEE (reference sequence).

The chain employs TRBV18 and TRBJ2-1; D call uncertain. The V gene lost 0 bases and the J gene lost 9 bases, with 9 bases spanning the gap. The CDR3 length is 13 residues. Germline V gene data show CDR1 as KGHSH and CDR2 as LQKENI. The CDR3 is CASSPPPTGEQFF. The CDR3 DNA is TGTGCCAGCTCACCACCCCCCACCGGTGAGCAGTTCTTC.

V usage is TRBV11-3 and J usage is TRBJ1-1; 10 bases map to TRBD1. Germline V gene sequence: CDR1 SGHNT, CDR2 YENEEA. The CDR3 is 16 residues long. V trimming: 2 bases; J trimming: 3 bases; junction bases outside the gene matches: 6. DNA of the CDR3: TGTGCCAGCAGCTTACGACCCGGGACAGGGGACACTGAAGCTTTCTTT. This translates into CASSLRPGTGDTEAFF.

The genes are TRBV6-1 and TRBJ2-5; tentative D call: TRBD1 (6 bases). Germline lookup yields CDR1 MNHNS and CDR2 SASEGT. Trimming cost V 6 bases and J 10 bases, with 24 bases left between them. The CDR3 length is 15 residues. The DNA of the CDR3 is TGTGCCAGCAGCGATCCGGTTATCGGAAGGGGGAACCAGTACTTC. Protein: CASSDPVIGRGNQYF.

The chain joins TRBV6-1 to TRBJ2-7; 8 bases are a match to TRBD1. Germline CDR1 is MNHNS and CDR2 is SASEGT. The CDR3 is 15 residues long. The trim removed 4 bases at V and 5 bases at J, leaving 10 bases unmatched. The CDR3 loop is CASSAETGAGNEQYF. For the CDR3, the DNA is TGTGCCAGCAGTGCCGAGACAGGGGCTGGGAACGAGCAGTACTTC.

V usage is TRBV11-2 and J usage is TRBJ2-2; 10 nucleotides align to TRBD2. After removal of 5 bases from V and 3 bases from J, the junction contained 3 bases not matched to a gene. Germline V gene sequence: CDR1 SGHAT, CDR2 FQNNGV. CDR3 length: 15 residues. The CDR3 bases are TGTGCCAGCAGCCGGACTAGCGGCCACACCGGGGAGCTGTTTTTT. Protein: CASSRTSGHTGELFF.

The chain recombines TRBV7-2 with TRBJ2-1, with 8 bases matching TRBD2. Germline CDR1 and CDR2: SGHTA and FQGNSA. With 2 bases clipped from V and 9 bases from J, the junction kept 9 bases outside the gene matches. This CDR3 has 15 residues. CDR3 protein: CASSLLAGGDGEQFF. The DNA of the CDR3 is TGTGCCAGCAGCTTACTAGCGGGCGGTGACGGTGAGCAGTTCTTC. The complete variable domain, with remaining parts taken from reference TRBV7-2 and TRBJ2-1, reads GAGVSQSPSNKVTEKGKDVELRCDPISGHTALYWYRQSLGQGLEFLIYFQGNSAPDKSGLPSDRFSAERTGGSVSTLTIQRTQQEDSAVYLCASSLLAGGDGEQFFGPGTRLTVL.

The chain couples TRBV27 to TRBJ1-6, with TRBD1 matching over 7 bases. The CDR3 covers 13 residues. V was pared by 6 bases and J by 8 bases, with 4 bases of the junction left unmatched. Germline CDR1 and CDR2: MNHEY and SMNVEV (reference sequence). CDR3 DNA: TGTGCCAGCAGCGACAGGGAATATTCACCCCTCCACTTT. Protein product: CASSDREYSPLHF.

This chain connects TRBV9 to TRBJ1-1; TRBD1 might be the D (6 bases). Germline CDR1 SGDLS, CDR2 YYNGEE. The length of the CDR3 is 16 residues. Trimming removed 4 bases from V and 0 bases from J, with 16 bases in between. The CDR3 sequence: CASSTRGDTLNTEAFF. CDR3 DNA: TGTGCCAGCAGCACACGAGGGGACACCCTGAACACTGAAGCTTTCTTT.

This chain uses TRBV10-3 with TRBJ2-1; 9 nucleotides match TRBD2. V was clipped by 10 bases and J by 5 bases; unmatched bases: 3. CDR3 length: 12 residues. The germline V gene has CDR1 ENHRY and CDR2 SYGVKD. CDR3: CASGRADNEQFF. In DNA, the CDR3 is TGTGCCAGCGGGAGGGCCGACAATGAGCAGTTCTTC.

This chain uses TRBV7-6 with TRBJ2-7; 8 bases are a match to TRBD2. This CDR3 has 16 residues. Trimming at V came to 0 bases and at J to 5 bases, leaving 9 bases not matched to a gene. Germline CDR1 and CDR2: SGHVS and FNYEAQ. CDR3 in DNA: TGTGCCAGCAGCTTAGCGCCGCCGGGGGGGCAGCACGAGCAGTACTTC. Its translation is CASSLAPPGGQHEQYF. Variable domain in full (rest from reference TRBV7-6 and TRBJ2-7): GAGVSQSPRYKVTKRGQDVALRCDPISGHVSLYWYRQALGQGPEFLTYFNYEAQQDKSGLPNDRFSAERPEGSISTLTIQRTEQRDSAMYRCASSLAPPGGQHEQYFGPGTRLTVT.

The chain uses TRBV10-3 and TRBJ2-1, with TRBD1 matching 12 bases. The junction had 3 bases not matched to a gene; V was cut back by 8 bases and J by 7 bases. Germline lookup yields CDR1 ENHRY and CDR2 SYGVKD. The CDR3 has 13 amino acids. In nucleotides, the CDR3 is TGTGCCATCGGGACAGGGGGCTATAATGAGCAGTTCTTC. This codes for CAIGTGGYNEQFF.

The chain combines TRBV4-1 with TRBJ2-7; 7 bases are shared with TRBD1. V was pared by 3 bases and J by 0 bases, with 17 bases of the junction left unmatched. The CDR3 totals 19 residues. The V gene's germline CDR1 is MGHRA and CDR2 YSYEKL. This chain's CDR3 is CASSQDSDRLSKSSYEQYF. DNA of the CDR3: TGCGCCAGCAGCCAGGATTCGGACAGGTTGTCGAAGAGCTCCTACGAGCAGTACTTC.

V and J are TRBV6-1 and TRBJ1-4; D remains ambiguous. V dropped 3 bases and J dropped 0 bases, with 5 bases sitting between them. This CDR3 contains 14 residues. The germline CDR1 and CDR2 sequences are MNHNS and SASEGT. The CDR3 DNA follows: TGTGCCAGCAGTGACCGGGCAACTAATGAAAAACTGTTTTTT. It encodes CASSDRATNEKLFF.

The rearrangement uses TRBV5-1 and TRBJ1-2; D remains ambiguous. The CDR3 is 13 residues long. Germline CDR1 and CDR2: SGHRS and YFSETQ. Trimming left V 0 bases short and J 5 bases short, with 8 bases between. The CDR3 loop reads CASSLAAEYGYTF. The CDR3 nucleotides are TGCGCCAGCAGCTTGGCCGCTGAGTATGGCTACACCTTC.

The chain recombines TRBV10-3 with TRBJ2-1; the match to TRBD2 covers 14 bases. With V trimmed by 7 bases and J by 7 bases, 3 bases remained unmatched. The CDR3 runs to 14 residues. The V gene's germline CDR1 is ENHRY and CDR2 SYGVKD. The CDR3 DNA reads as TGTGCCATCAAGGGGACTAGCGGGAGAAATGAGCAGTTCTTC. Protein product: CAIKGTSGRNEQFF.

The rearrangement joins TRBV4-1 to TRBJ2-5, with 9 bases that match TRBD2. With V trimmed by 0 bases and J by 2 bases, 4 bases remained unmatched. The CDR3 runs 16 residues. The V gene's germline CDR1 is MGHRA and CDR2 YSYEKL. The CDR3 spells CASSQDHLAGQETQYF. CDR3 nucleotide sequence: TGCGCCAGCAGCCAAGATCATCTAGCGGGGCAAGAGACCCAGTACTTC.

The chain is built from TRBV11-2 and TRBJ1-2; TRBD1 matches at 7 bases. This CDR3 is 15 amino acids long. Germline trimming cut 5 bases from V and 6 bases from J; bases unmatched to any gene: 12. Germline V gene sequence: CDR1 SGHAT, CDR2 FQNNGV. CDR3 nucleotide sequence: TGTGCCAGCAGCCGCCGTTCGACAGGGACGGATGGCTACACCTTC. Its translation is CASSRRSTGTDGYTF.

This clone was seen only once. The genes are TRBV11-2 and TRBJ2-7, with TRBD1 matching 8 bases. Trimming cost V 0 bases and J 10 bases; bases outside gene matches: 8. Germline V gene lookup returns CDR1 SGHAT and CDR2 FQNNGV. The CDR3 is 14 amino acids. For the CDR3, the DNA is TGTGCCAGCAGCTTAGAACGGACAGGGATCTACCAGTACTTC. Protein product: CASSLERTGIYQYF.

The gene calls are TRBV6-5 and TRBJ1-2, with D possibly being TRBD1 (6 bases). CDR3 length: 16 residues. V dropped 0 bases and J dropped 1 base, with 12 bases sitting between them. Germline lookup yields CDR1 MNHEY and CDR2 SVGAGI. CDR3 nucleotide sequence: TGTGCCAGCAGTTACTCGAGCCTACAGGGTAACTATGGCTACACCTTC. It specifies CASSYSSLQGNYGYTF.

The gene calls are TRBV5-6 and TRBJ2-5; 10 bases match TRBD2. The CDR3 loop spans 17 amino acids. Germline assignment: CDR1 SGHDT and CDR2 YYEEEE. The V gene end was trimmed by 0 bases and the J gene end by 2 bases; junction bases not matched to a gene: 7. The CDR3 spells CASSLDLAGVYQETQYF. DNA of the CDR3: TGTGCCAGCAGCTTGGATCTAGCGGGAGTGTATCAAGAGACCCAGTACTTC.